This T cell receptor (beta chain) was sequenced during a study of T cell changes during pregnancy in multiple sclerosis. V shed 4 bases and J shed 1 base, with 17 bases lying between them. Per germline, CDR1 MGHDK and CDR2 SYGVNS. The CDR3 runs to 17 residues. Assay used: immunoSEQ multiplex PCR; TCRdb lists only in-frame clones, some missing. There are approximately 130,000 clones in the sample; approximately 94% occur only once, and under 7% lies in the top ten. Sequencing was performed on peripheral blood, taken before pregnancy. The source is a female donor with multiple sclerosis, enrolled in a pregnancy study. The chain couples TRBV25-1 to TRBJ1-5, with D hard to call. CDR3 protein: CASSGNYGGASNQPQHF. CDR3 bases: TGTGCCAGCAGTGGGAATTACGGAGGAGCGAGCAATCAGCCCCAGCATTTT.